The 22 T cell receptor beta chains presented below share a single source sample, sequenced in a study of identical twins. Via MiXCR, TCRdb re-called the 5' RACE reads, giving one row per CDR3 protein. The sample holds around 250,000 distinct CDR3 sequences; 5.5% to 7.5% are singletons and the top ten take roughly 15%. These records were also assigned to another study, of T cells expressing NK-cell markers.

The sample taken for sequencing was CD8+ T cells sorted from blood. All receptors come from a woman younger than 30 in good health.

The chain carries TRBV4-3 and TRBJ2-1; the D gene is possibly TRBD1 (6 bases). Germline CDR1 is LGHNA and CDR2 is YSLEER. V was shortened by 4 bases and J by 8 bases, with 15 bases between the two germline ends. The CDR3 runs 14 residues. CDR3 residues: CASSLFRGGHEQFF. In DNA, the CDR3 is TGCGCCAGCAGCCTTTTTCGTGGGGGCCATGAGCAGTTCTTC.

V and J are TRBV20-1 and TRBJ1-1; no firm D call. The CDR3 contains 15 residues. Trimming took off 1 base at V and 4 bases at J, with 16 bases between the two ends. CDR1 DFQATT and CDR2 SNEGSKA come from the germline V gene (reference sequence). The chain's CDR3 is CSARVRGWSITEAFF. CDR3 DNA sequence: TGCAGTGCTAGAGTCCGGGGTTGGAGTATCACTGAAGCTTTCTTT.

This clonotype was observed at least ten times. V usage is TRBV15 and J usage is TRBJ2-2; no firm D call. This CDR3 has 15 amino acids. Germline V gene lookup returns CDR1 LNHNV and CDR2 YYDKDF (reference sequence). V lost 0 bases, J lost 5 bases, and 10 bases lay in between. The CDR3, as DNA: TGTGCCACCAGCAGAGATCGAGGCAGGACCGGGGAGCTGTTTTTT. Its translation: CATSRDRGRTGELFF.

The table lists this clonotype with many counts. The chain recombines TRBV20-1 with TRBJ1-6; D ambiguous. This CDR3 is built from 13 residues. With 5 bases removed from V and 2 bases from J, the gap between germline ends came to 7 bases. CDR1 and CDR2 from the germline V gene are DFQATT and SNEGSKA (reference sequence). This CDR3 is CSAPGPYNSPLHF. The CDR3 bases are TGCAGTGCTCCCGGTCCCTATAATTCACCCCTCCACTTT.

This clonotype occurred many times. The chain links TRBV6-2 or TRBV6-3 to TRBJ2-7; D unresolved. Looked up from germline, CDR1 is MNHEY and CDR2 is SVGEGT. This CDR3 has 14 amino acids. V was shortened by 6 bases and J by 2 bases, with 14 bases between the two germline ends. In DNA form, the CDR3 reads TGTGCCAGCAGGGCTGCATTGGTACCCTACGAGCAGTACTTC. Its protein product is CASRAALVPYEQYF.

A remark on this clonotype: A clone one base away is much larger, so this may be a read error. The gene calls are TRBV10-3 and TRBJ2-3, with TRBD2 identical over 7 bases. Germline values: CDR1 ENHRY, CDR2 SYGVKD. CDR3 length equals 13 residues. In nucleotides, the CDR3 is TGTTCCATCCGAGCGGGAAGCACAGATACGCAGTATTTT. This sequence encodes CSIRAGSTDTQYF.

The CDR3 bases are TGTGCCAGCAGGGACGGGTATAATTCACCCCTCCACTTT. Amino acid sequence: CASRDGYNSPLHF. The chain uses TRBV9 and TRBJ1-6; the D is unclear. Trimming cost V 5 bases and J 4 bases, with 7 bases left between them. This CDR3 is 13 amino acids long. Germline loops: CDR1 SGDLS, CDR2 YYNGEE.

This clonotype was observed a handful of times. CDR3 nucleotides: TGCGCCAGCAGCACGGGACTCCAAGAGACCCAGTACTTC. Amino acids: CASSTGLQETQYF. The chain is built from TRBV5-1 and TRBJ2-5, with D maybe TRBD2 (6 bases). The length of the CDR3 is 13 residues. Germline V CDR1 and CDR2: SGHRS, YFSETQ. V was cut by 4 bases and J by 1 base, with 8 bases left in between.

This clonotype was seen repeatedly, ten times or more. The chain couples TRBV7-8 to TRBJ2-2; 10 positions agree with TRBD1. This CDR3 is 17 amino acids long. The germline V gene has CDR1 SGHVS and CDR2 FQNEAQ. J gave up 7 bases and V 4 bases, and 12 bases lay outside the gene matches. The DNA of the CDR3 is TGTGCCAGCAGCTCGGCGGGACAGGGGAATCTTGGCGGGGAGCTGTTTTTT. Residues: CASSSAGQGNLGGELFF.

The genes are TRBV7-9 and TRBJ1-2; 10 bases agree with TRBD1. The V gene's germline CDR1 is SEHNR and CDR2 FQNEAQ (reference sequence). This CDR3 contains 14 residues. J was trimmed by 6 bases and V by 5 bases; bases with no gene match: 6. The CDR3 DNA reads as TGTGCCAGCAGCGCCGGACAGGGGGGTGATGGCTACACCTTC. Its translation is CASSAGQGGDGYTF.

This clonotype has more than one count but fewer than ten. The chain is built from TRBV7-9 and TRBJ2-3, with D possibly matching TRBD2 (6 bases). Trimming pared 6 bases from V and 3 bases from J, leaving 16 bases between. The CDR3 spans 15 residues. Looked up from germline, CDR1 is SEHNR and CDR2 is FQNEAQ (reference sequence). The CDR3 DNA reads as TGTGCCAGCAGGTCCGGGAGCTCAGGGACAGATACGCAGTATTTT. Its translation is CASRSGSSGTDTQYF.

The chain links TRBV5-6 to TRBJ1-1; D is uncertain. With 0 bases removed from V and 7 bases from J, the gap between germline ends came to 10 bases. The germline V gene has CDR1 SGHDT and CDR2 YYEEEE. This CDR3 spans 13 amino acids. The CDR3 DNA is TGTGCCAGCAGCTTGGACTATTGGGATGAAGCTTTCTTT. This translates into CASSLDYWDEAFF.

This clonotype was picked up many times. The chain combines TRBV12-3 or TRBV12-4 with TRBJ2-3; D unclear. The CDR3 is 15 residues long. With 5 bases removed from V and 2 bases from J, the gap between germline ends came to 14 bases. The CDR3 region is CASSPQDEITDTQYF. The CDR3 DNA follows: TGTGCCAGCAGTCCTCAGGATGAGATCACAGATACGCAGTATTTT.

The V gene is TRBV7-6, the J gene TRBJ2-5; tentatively, D is TRBD2 (5 bases). V shed 4 bases and J shed 3 bases, with 12 bases lying between them. The germline CDR1 and CDR2 sequences are SGHVS and FNYEAQ. CDR3 length: 14 residues. CDR3 DNA sequence: TGTGCCAGCAGCTCGGGCGGGTCGAAAGAGACCCAGTACTTC. This gives the protein CASSSGGSKETQYF. The whole variable domain, filled in from reference TRBV7-6 and TRBJ2-5, reads GAGVSQSPRYKVTKRGQDVALRCDPISGHVSLYWYRQALGQGPEFLTYFNYEAQQDKSGLPNDRFSAERPEGSISTLTIQRTEQRDSAMYRCASSSGGSKETQYFGPGTRLLVL.

The chain recombines TRBV19 with TRBJ2-1; 13 bases align to TRBD2. The germline V gene encodes CDR1 LNHDA and CDR2 SQIVND (reference sequence). The CDR3 is made up of 18 amino acids. With V trimmed by 3 bases and J by 1 base, 6 bases remained unmatched. Here the CDR3 reads CASSILLAGGPSYNEQFF. The CDR3 DNA follows: TGTGCCAGTAGTATTTTACTAGCGGGAGGGCCATCCTACAATGAGCAGTTCTTC.

The chain has TRBV19 and TRBJ2-7; D may be TRBD1 (6 bases). Looked up from germline, CDR1 is LNHDA and CDR2 is SQIVND (reference sequence). This CDR3 is 13 amino acids long. Trimming cost V 1 base and J 2 bases, with 6 bases left between them. In DNA, the CDR3 is TGTGCCAGTAGTATAGGGACAGCCTACGAGCAGTACTTC. Translated, it gives CASSIGTAYEQYF.

This chain joins TRBV4-1 and TRBJ2-7; 7 bases agree with TRBD2. CDR3 size: 14 residues. V lost 3 bases and J lost 3; bases outside the gene matches: 5. Looked up from germline, CDR1 is MGHRA and CDR2 is YSYEKL. The CDR3 DNA sequence: TGCGCCAGCAGCCACTCCGGGGGGAACTACGAGCAGTACTTC. Translating it yields CASSHSGGNYEQYF.

This clonotype was found many times. This sequence joins TRBV7-2 and TRBJ2-7; no definite D call. The CDR3 consists of 12 residues. The germline V gene encodes CDR1 SGHTA and CDR2 FQGNSA. Between the trimmed V and J ends, which lost 5 bases and 0 bases, there was a span of 5 bases. The CDR3: CASSTTSYEQYF. The DNA for the CDR3 is TGTGCCAGCAGCACCACCTCCTACGAGCAGTACTTC.

The chain employs TRBV6-5 and TRBJ1-5; D might be TRBD1 (6 bases). CDR1 and CDR2 (germline): MNHEY, SVGAGI. The CDR3 extends over 14 amino acids. Trimming removed 2 bases at V and 5 bases at J, with 10 bases between. CDR3 amino acids: CASSYGGGYQPQHF. The CDR3 coding sequence is TGTGCCAGCAGTTACGGGGGGGGCTATCAGCCCCAGCATTTT.

This clonotype was found a few times. This rearrangement joins TRBV4-1 to TRBJ2-1; TRBD2 might be the D (6 bases). The CDR3 runs 15 residues. Trimming left V 1 base short and J 1 base short, with 8 bases between. The germline V gene encodes CDR1 MGHRA and CDR2 YSYEKL. CDR3 bases: TGCGCCAGCAGCCAAGTGGAGGGTTCCTACAATGAGCAGTTCTTC. This encodes CASSQVEGSYNEQFF.

V and J are TRBV7-8 and TRBJ2-1; D may be TRBD2 (5 bases). The CDR3 length is 16 residues. The V and J ends lost 3 bases and 4 bases respectively, with 16 bases between them. Germline CDR1 reads SGHVS; CDR2 reads FQNEAQ. The CDR3: CASSFRRLRRYNEQFF. The DNA for the CDR3 is TGTGCCAGCAGCTTTCGTCGGCTCCGGAGGTACAATGAGCAGTTCTTC.

This clonotype was seen a handful of times. The chain combines TRBV12-5 with TRBJ2-1; D unresolved. Trimming shortened V by 6 bases and J by 12 bases, and 15 bases separated the two germline ends. CDR3 length: 12 amino acids. Germline CDR1 LGHNT, CDR2 FRNRAP. The CDR3 DNA reads as TGTGCTAGTGGGTCCCTCGACACTTCGCAGTTCTTC. Residues: CASGSLDTSQFF.